This T cell receptor beta chain was captured by sequencing in a study of identical twins. The CDR3 is made up of 14 amino acids. The germline V and J ends were trimmed by 6 bases and 0 bases, with 15 bases remaining between them. Germline-derived CDR1 and CDR2 are DFQATT and SNEGSKA (reference sequence). One entry per CDR3 protein, called by TCRdb with MiXCR from the 5' RACE reads. The data contain around 250,000 distinct CDR3 sequences, about 8.3% of them singletons. This clonotype was picked up many times. The same sample was also used in a study of yellow fever vaccine responses in identical twins.

This TCR derives from a woman aged 18 to 35 in good health. The chain employs TRBV20-1 and TRBJ2-7; D call uncertain. Sample: CD8+ T cells sorted from blood. CDR3 region: CSAPPAVYSYEQYF. The CDR3 region has the DNA TGCAGTGCCCCCCCGGCAGTCTACTCCTACGAGCAGTACTTC.